The clone carrying this TCR beta chain was counted a few times. The data stem from a study of CD8+ T cells in alopecia areata. Treatment given: oral pan-JAK inhibitor, 5-10 mg twice daily. Extraction of RNA preceded its reverse transcription into cDNA, which served as the sequencing template. Some clones are missing from TCRdb's copy, which holds only in-frame ones; the method was immunoSEQ multiplex PCR. Here the sample spans 80,000 to 95,000 clones, 44% being singletons. The length of the CDR3 is 16 residues. V was shortened by 4 bases and J by 1 base, with 17 bases between the two germline ends. CDR1 is SGHDT, CDR2 YYEEEE, per germline.

This chain joins TRBV5-6 and TRBJ2-5, with D possibly being TRBD2 (6 bases). Sequenced material: CD8+ T cells sorted from blood, taken at week 24, from a patient treated with tofacitinib. The source of this sequence is a human donor with alopecia areata. Here the CDR3 reads CASSQLASVTQETQYF. The CDR3 coding sequence is TGTGCCAGCAGCCAACTAGCTTCGGTCACCCAAGAGACCCAGTACTTC.